This TCR beta chain originates from a study of regulatory T cells in long-lasting Graves disease. Background on the study: Graves' patients (newly diagnosed) had been on antithyroid drugs under 3 months.

Germline CDR1 reads SEHNR; CDR2 reads FQNEAQ (reference sequence). The J segment lost 6 bases and the V segment lost 2 bases, leaving 10 bases of the junction unmatched. The CDR3 totals 16 residues. Relying on iRepertoire HTBI primers and Arm-PCR of CDR3 regions, the team built TCR beta libraries. Authors' processing steps: Identification yielded 60 or so TRBV and around 15 TRBJ segments across samples. TCRdb reprocessed the multiplex PCR reads with MiXCR, giving one entry per CDR3 protein. The V and J calls and clone size are TCRdb's, not the authors'. In the table there are around 400,000 distinct CDR3 sequences, about 14% of which are singletons. Study observations and caveats: Favored gene segments in persistent disease were TRBV28, TRBJ1-2 and TRBJ2-5.

Time point denoted: newly diagnosed GD, antithyroid drugs for less than 3 months. Extracted PBMC RNA gave rise to the TCR library. Guidelines of the American Thyroid Association were used to diagnose Graves' disease. This clonotype was counted many times. The antigen is not known. This clonotype was sampled from a female donor with Graves disease. Sequenced material: peripheral blood mononuclear cells (PBMCs), taken at new diagnosis, from a patient treated with antithyroid drugs. The genes are TRBV7-9 and TRBJ1-2; the match to TRBD1 covers 9 bases. DNA for the CDR3: TGTGCCAGCAGCTTATATAGGGACAGGGACCAGGATGGCTACACCTTC. It is translated as CASSLYRDRDQDGYTF.